In this sample, the clone carrying this T cell receptor beta chain turned up many times. Its specificity is not known. The data were taken from a study of blood T cells in healthy people across ages. Overall study results and limits: Significant beta diversity loss was already apparent by age 40, declining roughly linearly.

Germline V CDR1 and CDR2: LGHDT, YNNKEL (reference sequence). Trimming took 0 bases from V and 4 from J; bases not matched to a gene: 3. CDR3 length: 15 amino acids. The second PCR ran about 6 to 12 cycles with a sample-barcoded 5' primer and J-beta primers. TCRdb reprocessed the 5' RACE reads with MiXCR, giving one entry per CDR3 protein. The table includes over 500,000 distinct CDR3 sequences, more than 45% detected once. The chain carries TRBV3-1 and TRBJ2-3, with TRBD1 matching 8 bases. Material for sequencing was blood. The clonotype originates from a woman aged 80 or over in good health. In DNA, the CDR3 is TGTGCCAGCAGCCAAGATCCAGGGGGCCCAGATACGCAGTATTTT. Protein product: CASSQDPGGPDTQYF.